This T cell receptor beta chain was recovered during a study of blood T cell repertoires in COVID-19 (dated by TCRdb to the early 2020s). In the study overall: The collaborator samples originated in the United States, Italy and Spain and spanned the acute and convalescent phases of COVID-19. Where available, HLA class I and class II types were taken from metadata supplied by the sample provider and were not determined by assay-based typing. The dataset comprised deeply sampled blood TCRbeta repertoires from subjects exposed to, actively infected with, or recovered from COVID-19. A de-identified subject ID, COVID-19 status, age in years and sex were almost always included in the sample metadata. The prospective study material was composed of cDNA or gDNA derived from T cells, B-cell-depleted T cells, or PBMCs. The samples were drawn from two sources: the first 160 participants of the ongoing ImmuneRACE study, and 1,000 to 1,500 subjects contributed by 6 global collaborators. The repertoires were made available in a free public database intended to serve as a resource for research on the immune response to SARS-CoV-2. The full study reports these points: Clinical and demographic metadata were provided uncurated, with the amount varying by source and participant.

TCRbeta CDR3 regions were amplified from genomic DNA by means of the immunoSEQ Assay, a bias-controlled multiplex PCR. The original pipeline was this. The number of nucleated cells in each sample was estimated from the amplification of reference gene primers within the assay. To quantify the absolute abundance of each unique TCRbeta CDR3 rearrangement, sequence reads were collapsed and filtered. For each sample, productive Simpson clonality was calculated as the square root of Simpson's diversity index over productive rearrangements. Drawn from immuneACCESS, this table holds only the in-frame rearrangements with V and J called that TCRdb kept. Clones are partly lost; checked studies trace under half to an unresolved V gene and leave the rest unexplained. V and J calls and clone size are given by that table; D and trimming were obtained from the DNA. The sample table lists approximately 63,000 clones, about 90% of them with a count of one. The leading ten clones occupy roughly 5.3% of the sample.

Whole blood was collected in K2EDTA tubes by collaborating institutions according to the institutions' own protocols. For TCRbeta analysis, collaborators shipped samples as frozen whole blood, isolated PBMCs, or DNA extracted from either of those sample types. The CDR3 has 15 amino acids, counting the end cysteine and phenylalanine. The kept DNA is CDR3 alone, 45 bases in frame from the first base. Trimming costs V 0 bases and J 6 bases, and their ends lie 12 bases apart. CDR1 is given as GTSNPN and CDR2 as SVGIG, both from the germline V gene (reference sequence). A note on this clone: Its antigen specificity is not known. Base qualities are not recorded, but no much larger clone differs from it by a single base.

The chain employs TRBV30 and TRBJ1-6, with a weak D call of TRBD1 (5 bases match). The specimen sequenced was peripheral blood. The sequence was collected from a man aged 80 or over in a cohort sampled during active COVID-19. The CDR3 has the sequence CAWSVTGVLNSPLHF. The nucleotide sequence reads TGTGCCTGGAGTGTAACGGGGGTCCTTAATTCACCCCTCCACTTT.